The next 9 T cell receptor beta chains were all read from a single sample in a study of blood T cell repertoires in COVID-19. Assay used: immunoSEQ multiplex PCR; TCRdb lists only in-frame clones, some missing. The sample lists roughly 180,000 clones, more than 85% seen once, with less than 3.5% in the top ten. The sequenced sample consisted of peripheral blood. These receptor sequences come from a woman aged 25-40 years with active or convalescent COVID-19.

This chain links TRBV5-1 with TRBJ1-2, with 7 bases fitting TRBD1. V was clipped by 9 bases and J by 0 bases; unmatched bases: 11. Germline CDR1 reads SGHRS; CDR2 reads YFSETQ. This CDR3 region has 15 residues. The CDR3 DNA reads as TGCGCCACATCACACGGGACAGTTACTAACTATGGCTACACCTTC. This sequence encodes CATSHGTVTNYGYTF.

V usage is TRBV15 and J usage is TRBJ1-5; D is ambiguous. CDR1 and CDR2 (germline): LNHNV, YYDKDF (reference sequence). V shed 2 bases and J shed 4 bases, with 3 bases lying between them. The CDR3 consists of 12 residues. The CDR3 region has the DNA TGTGCCACCAGCAGATATAATCAGCCCCAGCATTTT. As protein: CATSRYNQPQHF. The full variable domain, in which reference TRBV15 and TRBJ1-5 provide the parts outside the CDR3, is DAMVIQNPRYQVTQFGKPVTLSCSQTLNHNVMYWYQQKSSQAPKLLFHYYDKDFNNEADTPDNFQSRRPNTSFCFLDIRSPGLGDTAMYLCATSRYNQPQHFGDGTRLSIL.

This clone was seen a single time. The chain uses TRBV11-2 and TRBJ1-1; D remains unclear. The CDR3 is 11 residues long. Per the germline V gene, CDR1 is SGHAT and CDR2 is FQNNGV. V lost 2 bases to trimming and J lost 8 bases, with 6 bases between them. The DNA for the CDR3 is TGTGCCAGCAGCTTACACAGAGAAGCTTTCTTT. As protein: CASSLHREAFF. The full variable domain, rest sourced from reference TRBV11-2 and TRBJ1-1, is EAGVAQSPRYKIIEKRQSVAFWCNPISGHATLYWYQQILGQGPKLLIQFQNNGVVDDSQLPKDRFSAERLKGVDSTLKIQPAKLEDSAVYLCASSLHREAFFGQGTRLTVV.

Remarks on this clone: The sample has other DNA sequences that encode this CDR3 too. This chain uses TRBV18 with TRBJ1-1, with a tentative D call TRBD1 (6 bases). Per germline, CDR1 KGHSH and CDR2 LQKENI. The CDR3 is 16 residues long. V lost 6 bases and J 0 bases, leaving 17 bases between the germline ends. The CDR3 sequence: CASSLGTGYMNTEAFF. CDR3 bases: TGTGCCAGCTCTCTCGGAACAGGGTACATGAACACTGAAGCTTTCTTT.

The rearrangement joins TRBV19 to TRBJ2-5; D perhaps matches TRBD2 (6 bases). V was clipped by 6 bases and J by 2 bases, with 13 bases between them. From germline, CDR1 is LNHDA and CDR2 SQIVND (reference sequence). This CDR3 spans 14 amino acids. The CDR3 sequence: CASSRDFPQETQYF. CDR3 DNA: TGTGCCAGTAGCCGGGACTTTCCACAAGAGACCCAGTACTTC.

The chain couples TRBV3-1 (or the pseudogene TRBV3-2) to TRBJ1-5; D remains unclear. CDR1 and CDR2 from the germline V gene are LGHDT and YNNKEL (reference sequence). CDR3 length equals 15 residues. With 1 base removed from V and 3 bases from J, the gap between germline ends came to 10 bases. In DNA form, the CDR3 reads TGTGCCAGCAGCCAAGGTAACAGAGACAATCAGCCCCAGCATTTT. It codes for CASSQGNRDNQPQHF.

The CDR3 reads CASSLGLAGLRGDTQYF. Here the CDR3 DNA reads TGCGCCAGCAGCTTAGGACTAGCGGGGCTCCGGGGGGATACGCAGTATTTT. The rearrangement joins TRBV5-1 to TRBJ2-3; TRBD2 matches 12 bases. The CDR3 totals 17 residues. Germline V lookup: CDR1 SGHRS, CDR2 YFSETQ. The trim removed 2 bases at V and 6 bases at J, leaving 10 bases unmatched.

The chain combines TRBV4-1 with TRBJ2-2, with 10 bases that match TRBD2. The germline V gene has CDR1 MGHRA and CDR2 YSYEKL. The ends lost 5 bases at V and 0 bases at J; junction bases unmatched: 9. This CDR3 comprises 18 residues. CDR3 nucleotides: TGCGCCAGCAGCTTACGACTAGCGGGCCTCACGAACACCGGGGAGCTGTTTTTT. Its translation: CASSLRLAGLTNTGELFF.

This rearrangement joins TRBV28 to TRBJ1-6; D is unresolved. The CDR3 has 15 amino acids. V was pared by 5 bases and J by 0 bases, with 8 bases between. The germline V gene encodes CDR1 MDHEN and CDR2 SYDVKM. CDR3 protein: CASSGGSSYNSPLHF. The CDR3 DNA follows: TGTGCCAGCAGTGGAGGCAGCTCCTATAATTCACCCCTCCACTTT.